The source of this T cell receptor (beta chain) is a study of cytomegalovirus exposure and HLA in healthy donors. Overall study results and limits: Most observed TCR sequences were rare, whereas some public TCRs were detected in many donors. According to the study, around 160 TCR beta chains were cytomegalovirus-associated.

The PCR was carried out with 60 Vbeta primers and 13 Jbeta primers. Libraries were prepared by immunoSEQ multiplex PCR; TCRdb keeps only in-frame clonotypes and omits some of them. The sample shows 180,000 or so clones, approximately 83% of them seen only once. To note about this clone: The antigen remains unidentified.

The germline V gene has CDR1 MRHNA and CDR2 SNTAGT. The CDR3 runs to 14 residues. With V trimmed by 5 bases and J by 3 bases, 4 bases remained unmatched. The sequence was collected from a man between 18 and 29 years old in good health and CMV-seropositive. The chain combines TRBV6-4 with TRBJ2-3; 8 bases line up with TRBD2. The material sequenced was PBMCs. The DNA for the CDR3 is TGTGCCAGCAGTCGGGGGGGGGTGACAGATACGCAGTATTTT. Amino acids: CASSRGGVTDTQYF.